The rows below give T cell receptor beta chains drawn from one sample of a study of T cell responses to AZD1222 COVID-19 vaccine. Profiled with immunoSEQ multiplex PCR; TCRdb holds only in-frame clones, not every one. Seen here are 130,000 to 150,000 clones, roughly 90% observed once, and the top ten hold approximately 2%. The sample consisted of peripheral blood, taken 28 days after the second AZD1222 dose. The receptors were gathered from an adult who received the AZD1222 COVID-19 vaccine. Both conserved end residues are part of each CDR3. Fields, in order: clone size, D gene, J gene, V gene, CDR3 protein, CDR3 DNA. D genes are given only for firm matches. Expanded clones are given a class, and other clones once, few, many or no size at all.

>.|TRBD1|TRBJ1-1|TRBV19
CASSSPGTGGEVAFF
TGTGCCAGTAGTTCACCCGGGACAGGGGGTGAGGTTGCTTTCTTT
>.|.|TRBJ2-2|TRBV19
CASSVGTVYSNTGELFF
TGTGCCAGTAGTGTCGGGACCGTTTACTCGAACACCGGGGAGCTGTTTTTT
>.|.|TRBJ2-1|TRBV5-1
CASGDGTPDTEQFF
TGCGCCAGCGGGGACGGGACTCCTGACACTGAGCAGTTCTTC
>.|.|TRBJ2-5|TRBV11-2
CASSLEAGSWETQYF
TGTGCCAGCAGCTTAGAGGCGGGTTCTTGGGAGACCCAGTACTTC
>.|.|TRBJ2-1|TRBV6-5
CASSRSGSYNEQFF
TGTGCCAGCAGTCGCTCCGGGAGTTACAATGAGCAGTTCTTC
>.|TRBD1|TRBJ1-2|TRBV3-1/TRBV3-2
CASSQGTGTAYGYTF
TGTGCCAGCAGCCAAGGGACCGGGACAGCCTATGGCTACACCTTC
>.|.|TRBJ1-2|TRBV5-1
CASSYGLDGYTF
TGCGCCAGCAGCTACGGACTTGATGGCTACACCTTC
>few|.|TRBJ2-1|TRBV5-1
CASNSDLGAVNEQFF
TGCGCCAGCAACTCGGATCTCGGCGCCGTGAATGAGCAGTTCTTC
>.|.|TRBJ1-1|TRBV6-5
CASSYSNGRPGTEAFF
TGTGCCAGCAGTTACTCGAATGGCCGCCCGGGCACTGAAGCTTTCTTT
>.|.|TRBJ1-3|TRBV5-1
CASSRYGGFGNTIYF
TGCGCCAGCAGCAGGTACGGAGGGTTCGGAAACACCATATATTTT
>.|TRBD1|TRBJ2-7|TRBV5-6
CASSPDGDRLGYEQYF
TGTGCCAGCAGCCCCGACGGGGACAGGTTGGGGTACGAGCAGTACTTC
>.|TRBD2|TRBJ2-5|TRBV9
CASSVGARGGETQYF
TGTGCCAGCAGCGTAGGGGCCCGGGGGGGGGAGACCCAGTACTTC
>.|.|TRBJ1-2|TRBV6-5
CASSYSSRGWRGYTF
TGTGCCAGCAGTTACTCGAGTCGGGGGTGGCGTGGCTACACCTTC
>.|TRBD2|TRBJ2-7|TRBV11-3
CASSSILAPYEQYF
TGTGCCAGCAGCTCAATACTAGCGCCCTACGAGCAGTACTTC
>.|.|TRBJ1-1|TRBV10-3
CAISENPGMNTEAFF
TGTGCCATCAGTGAGAATCCGGGTATGAACACTGAAGCTTTCTTT
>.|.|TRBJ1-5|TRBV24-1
CAAGAKGRPGFQPQHF
TGTGCAGCCGGGGCAAAGGGCAGACCAGGGTTTCAGCCCCAGCATTTT
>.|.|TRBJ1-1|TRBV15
CATSGTMVAHTEAFF
TGTGCCACCAGCGGGACCATGGTGGCTCACACTGAAGCTTTCTTT
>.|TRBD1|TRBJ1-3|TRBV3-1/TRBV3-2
CASTTDPGQRNTIYF
TGTGCCAGCACCACCGATCCGGGACAGCGAAACACCATATATTTT
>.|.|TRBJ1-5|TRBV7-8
CASSLGLGQRDQPQHF
TGTGCCAGCAGCTTAGGACTCGGGCAGAGAGATCAGCCCCAGCATTTT
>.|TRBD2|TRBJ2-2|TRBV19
CASSSGTTGAGELFF
TGTGCCAGTAGTAGCGGGACTACGGGAGCCGGGGAGCTGTTTTTT
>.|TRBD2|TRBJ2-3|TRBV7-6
CASSIRLAGTDTQYF
TGTGCCAGCAGCATAAGACTAGCGGGCACAGATACGCAGTATTTT
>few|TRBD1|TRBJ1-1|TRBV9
CASSPGQEPNTEAFF
TGTGCCAGCAGCCCTGGACAGGAGCCGAACACTGAAGCTTTCTTT
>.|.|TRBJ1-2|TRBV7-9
CASSLEGWNGYTF
TGTGCCAGCAGCTTGGAGGGCTGGAATGGCTACACCTTC
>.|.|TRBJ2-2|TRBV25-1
CASSDLTGELFF
TGTGCCAGCAGTGACCTCACCGGGGAGCTGTTTTTT
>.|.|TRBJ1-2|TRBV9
CASSRGVDDYGYTF
TGTGCCAGCAGTAGAGGGGTAGATGACTATGGCTACACCTTC
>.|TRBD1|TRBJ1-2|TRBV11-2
CASSPGTVRNYGYTF
TGTGCCAGCAGCCCCGGGACAGTTCGTAACTATGGCTACACCTTC
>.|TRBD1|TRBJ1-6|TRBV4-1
CASSLTGASSYNSPLHF
TGCGCCAGCAGCCTTACAGGGGCTAGCTCCTATAATTCACCCCTCCACTTT
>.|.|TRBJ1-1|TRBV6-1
CASSEVRNTEAFF
TGTGCCAGCAGTGAAGTAAGGAACACTGAAGCTTTCTTT